The source of this T cell receptor beta chain is a study of chemoradiotherapy in HPV16-positive cancers. Study context: A couple of HPV16-positive patients' cells yielded candidate HPV-specific clones and common motifs. Study results and caveats: Non-HPV-specific T cells did not expand in tumors during treatment, whereas candidate HPV-specific clones and E7-related motifs did.

About this clone: Its antigen remains unidentified.

Profiled with immunoSEQ multiplex PCR; TCRdb holds only in-frame clones, not every one. This table holds some 27,000 clones, around 94% found once. This CDR3 has 15 residues. V gave up 1 base and J gave up 3 bases; unmatched junction bases: 4. Germline loops: CDR1 SGHTA, CDR2 FQGNSA. The receptor comes from a human donor with HPV-associated anogenital cancer. The chain couples TRBV7-2 to TRBJ2-3; TRBD1 agrees at 7 bases. Sequenced material: blood, taken from a patient who underwent chemoradiotherapy. The CDR3 sequence: CASSLDRDRTDTQYF. In DNA, the CDR3 is TGTGCCAGCAGCTTAGACAGGGACAGAACAGATACGCAGTATTTT.